This T cell receptor (beta chain) derives from a study of OX40 agonist ivuxolimab in advanced cancers. Sequencing used immunoSEQ multiplex PCR; TCRdb keeps in-frame clones, though not all of them. The repertoire has about 37,000 clones, around 83% of them found once; the top ten carry 2% to 3%. This receptor was identified in an adult with an advanced solid tumor such as melanoma, head and neck, liver or kidney cancer. The specimen was CD4+ or CD8+ T cells sorted from blood, collected in a trial of the OX40 agonist ivuxolimab.

Here the CDR3 reads CASSLELAHTEAASTDTQYF. The CDR3 nucleotides read TGCGCCAGCAGCTTGGAACTAGCGCATACAGAGGCCGCTAGCACAGATACGCAGTATTTT. The gene calls are TRBV5-1 and TRBJ2-3; 7 bases agree with TRBD2. V was pared by 0 bases and J by 0 bases, with 16 bases of the junction left unmatched. Germline CDR1 is SGHRS and CDR2 is YFSETQ. The CDR3 spans 20 residues.